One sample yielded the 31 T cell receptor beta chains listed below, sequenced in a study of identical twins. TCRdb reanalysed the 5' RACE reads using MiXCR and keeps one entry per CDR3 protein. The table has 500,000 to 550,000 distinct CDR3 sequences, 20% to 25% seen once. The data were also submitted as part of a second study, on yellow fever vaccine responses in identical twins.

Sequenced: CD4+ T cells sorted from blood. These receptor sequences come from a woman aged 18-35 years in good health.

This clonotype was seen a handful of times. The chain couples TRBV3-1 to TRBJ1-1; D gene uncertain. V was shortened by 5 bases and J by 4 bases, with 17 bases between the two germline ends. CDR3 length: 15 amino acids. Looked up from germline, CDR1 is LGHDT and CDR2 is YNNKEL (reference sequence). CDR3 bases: TGTGCCAGCAGCGATATTACACTTCTGGGCACTGAAGCTTTCTTT. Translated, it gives CASSDITLLGTEAFF.

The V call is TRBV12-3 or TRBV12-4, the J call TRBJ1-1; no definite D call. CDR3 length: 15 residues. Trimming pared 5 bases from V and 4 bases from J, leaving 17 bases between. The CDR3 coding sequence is TGTGCCAGCAGTCCCTGGGCGGGGAAGGGCACTGAAGCTTTCTTT. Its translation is CASSPWAGKGTEAFF.

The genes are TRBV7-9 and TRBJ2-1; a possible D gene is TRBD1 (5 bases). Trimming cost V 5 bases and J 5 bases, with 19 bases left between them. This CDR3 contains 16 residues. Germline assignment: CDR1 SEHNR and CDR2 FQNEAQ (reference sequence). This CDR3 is CASSPSLGGAHNEQFF. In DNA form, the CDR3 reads TGTGCCAGCAGCCCTTCCCTCGGTGGGGCACACAATGAGCAGTTCTTC.

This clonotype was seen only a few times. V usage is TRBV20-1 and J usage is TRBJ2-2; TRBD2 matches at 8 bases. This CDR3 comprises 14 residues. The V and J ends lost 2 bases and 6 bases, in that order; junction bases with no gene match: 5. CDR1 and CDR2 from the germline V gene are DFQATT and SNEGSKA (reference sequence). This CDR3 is CSARRRGASGELFF. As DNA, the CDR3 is TGCAGTGCTAGACGGCGGGGGGCGTCCGGGGAGCTGTTTTTT.

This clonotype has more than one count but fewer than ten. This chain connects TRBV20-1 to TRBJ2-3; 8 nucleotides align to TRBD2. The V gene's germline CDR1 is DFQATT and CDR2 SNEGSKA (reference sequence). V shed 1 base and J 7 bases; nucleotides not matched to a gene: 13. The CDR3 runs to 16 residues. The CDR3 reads CSARVARSGGAHTQYF. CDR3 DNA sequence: TGCAGTGCTAGAGTCGCTCGGAGCGGGGGCGCCCATACGCAGTATTTT.

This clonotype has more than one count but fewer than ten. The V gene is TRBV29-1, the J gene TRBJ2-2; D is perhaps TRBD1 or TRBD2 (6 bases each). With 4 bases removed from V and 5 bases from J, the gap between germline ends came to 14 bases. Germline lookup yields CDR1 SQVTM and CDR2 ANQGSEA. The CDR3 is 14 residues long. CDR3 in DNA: TGCAGCGTTGGTTGGGGGGCAGGAACCGGGGAGCTGTTTTTT. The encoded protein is CSVGWGAGTGELFF.

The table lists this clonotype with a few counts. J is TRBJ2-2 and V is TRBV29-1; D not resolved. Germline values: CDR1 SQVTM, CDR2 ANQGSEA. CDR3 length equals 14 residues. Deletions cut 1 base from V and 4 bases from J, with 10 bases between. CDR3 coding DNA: TGCAGCGTTGAAGGGGTTGTCAGCACCGGGGAGCTGTTTTTT. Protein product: CSVEGVVSTGELFF.

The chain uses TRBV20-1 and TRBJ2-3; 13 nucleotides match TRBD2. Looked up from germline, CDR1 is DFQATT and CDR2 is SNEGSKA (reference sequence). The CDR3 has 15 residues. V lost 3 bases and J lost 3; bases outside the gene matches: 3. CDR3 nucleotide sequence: TGCAGTGCTAGTCGGACTAGCGGGAGTACAGATACGCAGTATTTT. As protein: CSASRTSGSTDTQYF.

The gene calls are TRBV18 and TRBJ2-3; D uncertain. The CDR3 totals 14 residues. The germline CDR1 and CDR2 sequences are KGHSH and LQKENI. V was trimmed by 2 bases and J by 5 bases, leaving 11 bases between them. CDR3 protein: CASSPIEDGDTQYF. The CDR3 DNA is TGTGCCAGCTCACCAATCGAGGACGGAGATACGCAGTATTTT.

CDR3 nucleotides: TGTGCCAGCAGGCCCGGGCCAGGGCAGGACCGCAATGAGCAGTTCTTC. Protein sequence: CASRPGPGQDRNEQFF. V is TRBV6-1 and J is TRBJ2-1; the D gene is possibly TRBD1 (5 bases). CDR3 length: 16 amino acids. Germline V lookup: CDR1 MNHNS, CDR2 SASEGT. Deletions cut 6 bases from V and 6 bases from J, with 21 bases between.

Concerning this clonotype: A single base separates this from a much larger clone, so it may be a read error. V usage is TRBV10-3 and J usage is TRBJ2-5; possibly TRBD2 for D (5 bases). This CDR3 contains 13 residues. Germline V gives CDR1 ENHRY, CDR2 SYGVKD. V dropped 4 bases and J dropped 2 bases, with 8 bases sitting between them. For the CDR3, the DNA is TGTGCCATCAGTGCCGGGGATCAAGAGACCCAGTACTTC. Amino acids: CAISAGDQETQYF.

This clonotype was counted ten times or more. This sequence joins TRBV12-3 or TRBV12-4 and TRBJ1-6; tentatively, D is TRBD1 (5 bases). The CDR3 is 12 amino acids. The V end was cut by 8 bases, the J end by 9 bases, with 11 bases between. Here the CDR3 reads CASWGRSSPLHF. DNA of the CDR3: TGTGCCAGCTGGGGCCGATCTTCACCCCTCCACTTT.

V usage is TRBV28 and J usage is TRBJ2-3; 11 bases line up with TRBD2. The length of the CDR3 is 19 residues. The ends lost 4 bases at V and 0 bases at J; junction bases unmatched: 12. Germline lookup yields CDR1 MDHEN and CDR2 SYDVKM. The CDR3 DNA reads TGTGCCAGCAGTTCCATTTCTAGCGGGAGGCGCTCTAGCACAGATACGCAGTATTTT. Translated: CASSSISSGRRSSTDTQYF.

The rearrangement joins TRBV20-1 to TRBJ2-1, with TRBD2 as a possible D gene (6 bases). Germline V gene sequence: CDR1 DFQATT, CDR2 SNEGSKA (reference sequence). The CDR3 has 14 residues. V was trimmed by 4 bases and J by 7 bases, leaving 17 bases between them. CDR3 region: CSATPGLLSNEQFF. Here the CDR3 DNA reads TGCAGTGCTACACCGGGACTCCTTTCGAATGAGCAGTTCTTC.

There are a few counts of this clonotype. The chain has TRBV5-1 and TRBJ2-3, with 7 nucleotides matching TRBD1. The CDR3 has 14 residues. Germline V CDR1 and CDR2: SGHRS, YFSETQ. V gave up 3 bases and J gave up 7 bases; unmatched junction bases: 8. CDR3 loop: CASSSQQGVNTQYF. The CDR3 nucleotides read TGCGCCAGCAGCTCCCAGCAGGGGGTCAATACGCAGTATTTT.

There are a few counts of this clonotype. Here the CDR3 DNA reads TGCAGTGCTAGAGACGGGGGGACAGGGACAGATACGCAGTATTTT. This gives the protein CSARDGGTGTDTQYF. The chain recombines TRBV20-1 with TRBJ2-3, with 9 bases matching TRBD1. Germline assignment: CDR1 DFQATT and CDR2 SNEGSKA (reference sequence). This CDR3 is 15 amino acids long. The V segment lost 0 bases and the J segment 3 bases; nucleotides outside the gene matches: 4.

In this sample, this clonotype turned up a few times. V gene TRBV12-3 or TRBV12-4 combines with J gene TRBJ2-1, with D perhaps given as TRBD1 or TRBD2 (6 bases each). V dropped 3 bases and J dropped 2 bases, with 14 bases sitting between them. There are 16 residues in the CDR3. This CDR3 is CASSFRVGGPYNEQFF. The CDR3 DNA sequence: TGTGCCAGCAGTTTCCGCGTCGGGGGCCCCTACAATGAGCAGTTCTTC.

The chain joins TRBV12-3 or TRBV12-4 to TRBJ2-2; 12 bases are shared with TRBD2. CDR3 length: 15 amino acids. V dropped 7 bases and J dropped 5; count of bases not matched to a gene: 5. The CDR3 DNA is TGTGCCAGCACCCTCGGACTAGCGGGAACCGGGGAGCTGTTTTTT. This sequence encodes CASTLGLAGTGELFF.

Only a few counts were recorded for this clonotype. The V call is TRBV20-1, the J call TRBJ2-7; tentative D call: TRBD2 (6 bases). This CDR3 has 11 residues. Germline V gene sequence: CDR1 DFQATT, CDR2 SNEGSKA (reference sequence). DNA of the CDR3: TGCACGGGACTGATTACTTACGAGCAGTACGTC. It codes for CTGLITYEQYV.

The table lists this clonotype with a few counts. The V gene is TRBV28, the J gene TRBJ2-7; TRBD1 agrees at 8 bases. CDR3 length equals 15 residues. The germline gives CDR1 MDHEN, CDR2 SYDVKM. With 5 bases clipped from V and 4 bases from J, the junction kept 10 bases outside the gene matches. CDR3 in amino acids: CASSPGQGGRYEQYF. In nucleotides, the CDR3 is TGTGCCAGCAGTCCAGGACAGGGCGGACGATACGAGCAGTACTTC.

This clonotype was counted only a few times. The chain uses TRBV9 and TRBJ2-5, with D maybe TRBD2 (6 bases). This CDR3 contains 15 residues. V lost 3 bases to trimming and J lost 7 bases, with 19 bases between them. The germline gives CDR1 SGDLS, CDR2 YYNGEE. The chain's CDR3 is CASSERDGGERTQYF. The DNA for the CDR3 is TGTGCCAGCAGCGAGAGAGACGGGGGTGAGAGGACCCAGTACTTC.

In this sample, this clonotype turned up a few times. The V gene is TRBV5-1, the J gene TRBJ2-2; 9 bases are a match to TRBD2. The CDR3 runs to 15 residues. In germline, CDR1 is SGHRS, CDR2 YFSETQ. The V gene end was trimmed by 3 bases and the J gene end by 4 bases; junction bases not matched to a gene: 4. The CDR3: CASSSGTSTTGELFF. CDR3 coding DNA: TGCGCCAGCAGCTCCGGGACTAGCACCACCGGGGAGCTGTTTTTT.

CDR3 region: CASSLSSVPGLSNQPQHF. The CDR3 nucleotides are TGTGCCAGCAGTTTATCGAGTGTCCCCGGATTAAGCAATCAGCCCCAGCATTTT. The chain employs TRBV27 and TRBJ1-5; D is undetermined. There are 18 residues in the CDR3. The germline gives CDR1 MNHEY, CDR2 SMNVEV (reference sequence). Trimming shortened V by 0 bases and J by 1 base, and 16 bases separated the two germline ends.

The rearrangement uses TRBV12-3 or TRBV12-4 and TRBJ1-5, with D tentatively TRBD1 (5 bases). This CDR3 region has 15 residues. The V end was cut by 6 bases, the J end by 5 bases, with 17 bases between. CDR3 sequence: CASRGGGTSDQPQHF. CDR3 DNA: TGTGCCAGCAGGGGGGGTGGGACCAGCGATCAGCCCCAGCATTTT.

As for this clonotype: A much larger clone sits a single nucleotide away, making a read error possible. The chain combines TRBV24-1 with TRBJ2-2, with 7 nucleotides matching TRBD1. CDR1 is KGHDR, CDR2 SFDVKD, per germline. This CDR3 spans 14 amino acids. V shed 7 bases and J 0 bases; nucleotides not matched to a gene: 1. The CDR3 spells CATRQGANTGELFF. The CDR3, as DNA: TGTGCCACCAGGCAGGGGGCGAACACCGGGGAGCTGTTTTTT.

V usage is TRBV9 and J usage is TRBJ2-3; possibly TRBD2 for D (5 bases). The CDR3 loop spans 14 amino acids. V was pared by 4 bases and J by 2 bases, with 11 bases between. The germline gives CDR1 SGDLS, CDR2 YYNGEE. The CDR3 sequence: CASSSDYHTDTQYF. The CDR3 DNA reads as TGTGCCAGCAGCTCAGACTACCACACAGATACGCAGTATTTT.

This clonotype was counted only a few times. The CDR3 DNA is TGTGCCAGCAGCCCCCGGACTAGCGGAGACACAGATACGCAGTATTTT. This sequence encodes CASSPRTSGDTDTQYF. The chain carries TRBV7-7 and TRBJ2-3, with TRBD2 identical over 10 bases. Germline assignment: CDR1 SSHAT and CDR2 FNYEAQ (reference sequence). The junction had 7 bases not matched to a gene; V was cut back by 5 bases and J by 2 bases. The CDR3 has 16 residues.

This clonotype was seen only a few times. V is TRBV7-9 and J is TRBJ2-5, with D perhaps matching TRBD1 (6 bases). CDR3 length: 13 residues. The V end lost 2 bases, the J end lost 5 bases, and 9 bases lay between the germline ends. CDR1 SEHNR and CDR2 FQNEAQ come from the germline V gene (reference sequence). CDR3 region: CASSLRGNETQYF. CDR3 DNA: TGTGCCAGCAGCTTAAGGGGGAACGAGACCCAGTACTTC.

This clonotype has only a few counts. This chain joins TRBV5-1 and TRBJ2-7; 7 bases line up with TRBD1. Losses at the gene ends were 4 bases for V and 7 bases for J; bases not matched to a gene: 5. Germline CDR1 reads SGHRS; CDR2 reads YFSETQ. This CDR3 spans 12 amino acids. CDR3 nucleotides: TGCGCCAGCAGCAGGGACAGCTGGGAGCAGTACTTC. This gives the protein CASSRDSWEQYF.

The CDR3 reads CASSLDGYGDTQYF. For the CDR3, the DNA is TGTGCCAGCAGCTTAGATGGGTACGGAGATACGCAGTATTTT. The rearrangement joins TRBV7-9 to TRBJ2-3; D remains ambiguous. The CDR3 contains 14 residues. From germline, CDR1 is SEHNR and CDR2 FQNEAQ (reference sequence). The V and J ends lost 1 base and 5 bases respectively, with 10 bases between them. Full variable domain (remainder filled in from reference TRBV7-9 and TRBJ2-3): DTGVSQNPRHKITKRGQNVTFRCDPISEHNRLYWYRQTLGQGPEFLTYFQNEAQLEKSRLLSDRFSAERPKGSFSTLEIQRTEQGDSAMYLCASSLDGYGDTQYFGPGTRLTVL.

CDR3 sequence (DNA): TGTGCCAGCAGTCGGGGATCAGGCGAGCTAGAGACCCAGTACTTC. Encoded protein: CASSRGSGELETQYF. The chain employs TRBV7-9 and TRBJ2-5; a possible D gene is TRBD2 (5 bases). This CDR3 comprises 15 residues. CDR1 and CDR2 (germline): SEHNR, FQNEAQ (reference sequence). Between the trimmed V and J ends, which lost 6 bases and 4 bases, there was a span of 18 bases.